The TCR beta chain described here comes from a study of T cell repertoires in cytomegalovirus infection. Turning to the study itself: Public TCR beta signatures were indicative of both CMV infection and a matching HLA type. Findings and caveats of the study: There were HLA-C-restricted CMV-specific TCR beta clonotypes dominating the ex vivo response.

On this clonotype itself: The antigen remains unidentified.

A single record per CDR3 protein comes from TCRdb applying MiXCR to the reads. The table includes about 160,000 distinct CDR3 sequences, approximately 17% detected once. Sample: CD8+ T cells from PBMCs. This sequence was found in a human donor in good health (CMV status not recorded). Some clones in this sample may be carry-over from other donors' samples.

The CDR3 DNA is TGTGCCAGCAGCTCTCATGAACAGGTTCCCCCCAACGAGCAGTACTTC. Its translation is CASSSHEQVPPNEQYF. The rearrangement links TRBV7-6 to TRBJ2-7; D perhaps matches TRBD1 (5 bases). The V gene lost 4 bases and the J gene lost 5 bases, with 21 bases spanning the gap. This CDR3 comprises 16 residues. The germline V gene has CDR1 SGHVS and CDR2 FNYEAQ.